A selection of T cell receptor beta chains follows, all from one sample in a study of PD-1 blockade in classical Hodgkin lymphoma. The assay was immunoSEQ multiplex PCR, and TCRdb's table has in-frame clones only and misses some. The table shows 40,000 to 50,000 clones, with approximately 86% occurring only once. Specimen: peripheral blood mononuclear cells (PBMCs), collected before the second cycle of nivolumab. These receptors all stem from a human donor with classical Hodgkin lymphoma. The CDR3 runs from the conserved cysteine through the conserved F or W. The size entry is marked missing in some rows and otherwise reads once, few, many or a size class.

abundance,v_gene,j_gene,CDR3aa
few,TRBV2,TRBJ2-7,CASSSSLDRPVYEQYF
.,TRBV29-1,TRBJ2-3,CSVEGRQDTQYF
.,TRBV14,TRBJ2-3,CASSQVGRSTDTQYF
.,TRBV19,TRBJ1-3,CASSLQDISGNTIYF
once,TRBV5-1,TRBJ2-7,CASAASGGSYEQYF
.,TRBV11-3,TRBJ2-7,CASSLEGYEQYF
once,TRBV11-1,TRBJ2-2,CASSGLAGGTGELFF
once,TRBV11-2,TRBJ2-3,CASSLDLRGVGRGTDTQYF
.,TRBV29-1,TRBJ2-3,CSVEDNQRASQYF
.,TRBV27,TRBJ2-4,CASSSTSGGARLAENIQYF
.,TRBV28,TRBJ1-1,CASSALGGWGTEAFF
.,TRBV5-1,TRBJ2-5,CASSPGLAGGPETQYF
.,TRBV11-3,TRBJ2-3,CASSLQGSSGTQYF
.,TRBV10-1,TRBJ1-6,CASSPGQDYNSPLHF
.,TRBV27,TRBJ2-7,CASSRIGTGADEQYF
.,TRBV19,TRBJ1-5,CASSSGRYQPQHF
.,TRBV28,TRBJ2-5,CASSLPTGDGETQYF
.,TRBV28,TRBJ1-3,CASTEQGISGNTIYF
.,TRBV5-1,TRBJ1-4,CASRQGGGEKLFF
.,TRBV5-5,TRBJ2-3,CASSLRRGSTDTQYF
.,TRBV18,TRBJ2-4,CASSPELAGAKNIQYF
once,TRBV9,TRBJ2-1,CASSVRRDSEVNEQFF
.,TRBV4-3,TRBJ1-3,CASSPVQRAGGNTIYF
.,TRBV5-6,TRBJ1-3,CASSPWTGNGNTIYF
.,TRBV19,TRBJ1-5,CASSIDSTYSNQPQHF
.,TRBV6-4,TRBJ2-5,CASSDASWIYQETQYF
medium-sized,TRBV4-1,TRBJ2-5,CASSQDLSYQETQYF
.,TRBV7-8,TRBJ2-7,CASSPSLSYEQYF
once,TRBV6-5,TRBJ2-1,CASSYRLEGGNEQFF
once,TRBV18,TRBJ1-5,CASSGQSSNQPQHF
.,TRBV6-6,TRBJ2-5,CASSPEGETQYF
.,TRBV18,TRBJ1-4,CASSRNKGQGNEKLFF
.,TRBV7-9,TRBJ1-2,CASSLNAAVHYGYTF
few,TRBV5-1,TRBJ2-1,CASSLAGLGDRSYNEQFF
.,TRBV2,TRBJ2-1,CASSPTSGSWNEQFF
.,TRBV9,TRBJ2-3,CASSSTSGRNRTDTQYF
.,TRBV15,TRBJ2-1,CATSRDPYSEQFF